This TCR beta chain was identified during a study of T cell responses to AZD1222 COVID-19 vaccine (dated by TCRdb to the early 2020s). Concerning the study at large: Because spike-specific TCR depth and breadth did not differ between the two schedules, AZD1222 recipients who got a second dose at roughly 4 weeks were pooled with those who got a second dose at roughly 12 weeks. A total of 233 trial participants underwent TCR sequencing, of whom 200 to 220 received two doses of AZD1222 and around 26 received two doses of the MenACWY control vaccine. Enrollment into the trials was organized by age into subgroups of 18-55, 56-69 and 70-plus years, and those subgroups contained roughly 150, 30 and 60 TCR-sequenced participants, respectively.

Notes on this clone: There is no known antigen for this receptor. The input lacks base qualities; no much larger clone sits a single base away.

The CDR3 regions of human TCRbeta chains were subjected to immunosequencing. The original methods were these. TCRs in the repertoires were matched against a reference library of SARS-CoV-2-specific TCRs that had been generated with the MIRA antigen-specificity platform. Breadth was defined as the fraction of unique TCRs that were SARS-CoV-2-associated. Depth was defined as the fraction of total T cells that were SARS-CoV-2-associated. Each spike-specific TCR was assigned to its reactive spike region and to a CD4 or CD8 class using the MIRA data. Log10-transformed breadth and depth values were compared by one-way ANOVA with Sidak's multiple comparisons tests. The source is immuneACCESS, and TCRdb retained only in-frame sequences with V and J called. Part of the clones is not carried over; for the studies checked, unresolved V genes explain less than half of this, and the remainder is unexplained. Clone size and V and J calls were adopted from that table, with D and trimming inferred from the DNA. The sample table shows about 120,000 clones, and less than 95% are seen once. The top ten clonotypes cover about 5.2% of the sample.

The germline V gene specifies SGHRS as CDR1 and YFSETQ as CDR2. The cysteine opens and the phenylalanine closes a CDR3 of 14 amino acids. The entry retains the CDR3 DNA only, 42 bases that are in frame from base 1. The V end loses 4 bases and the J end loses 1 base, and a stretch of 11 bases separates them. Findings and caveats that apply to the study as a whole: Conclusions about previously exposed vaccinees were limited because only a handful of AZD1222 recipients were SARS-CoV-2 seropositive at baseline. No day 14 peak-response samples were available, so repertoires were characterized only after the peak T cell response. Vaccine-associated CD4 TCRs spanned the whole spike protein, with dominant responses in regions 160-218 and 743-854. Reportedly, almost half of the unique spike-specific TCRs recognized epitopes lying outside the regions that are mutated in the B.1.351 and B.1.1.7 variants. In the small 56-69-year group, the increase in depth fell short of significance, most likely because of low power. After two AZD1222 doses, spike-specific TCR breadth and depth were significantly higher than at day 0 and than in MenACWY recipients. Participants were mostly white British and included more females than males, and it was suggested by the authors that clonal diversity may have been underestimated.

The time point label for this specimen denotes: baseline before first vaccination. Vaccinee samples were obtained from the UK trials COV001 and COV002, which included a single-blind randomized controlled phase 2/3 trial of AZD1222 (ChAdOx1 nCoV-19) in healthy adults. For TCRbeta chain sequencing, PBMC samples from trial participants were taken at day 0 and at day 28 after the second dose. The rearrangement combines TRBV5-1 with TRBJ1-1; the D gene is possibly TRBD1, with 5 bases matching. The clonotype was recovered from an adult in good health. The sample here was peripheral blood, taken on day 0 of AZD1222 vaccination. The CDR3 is CASSPVGANTEAFF. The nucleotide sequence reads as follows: TGCGCCAGCAGCCCCGTCGGGGCGAACACTGAAGCTTTCTTT.